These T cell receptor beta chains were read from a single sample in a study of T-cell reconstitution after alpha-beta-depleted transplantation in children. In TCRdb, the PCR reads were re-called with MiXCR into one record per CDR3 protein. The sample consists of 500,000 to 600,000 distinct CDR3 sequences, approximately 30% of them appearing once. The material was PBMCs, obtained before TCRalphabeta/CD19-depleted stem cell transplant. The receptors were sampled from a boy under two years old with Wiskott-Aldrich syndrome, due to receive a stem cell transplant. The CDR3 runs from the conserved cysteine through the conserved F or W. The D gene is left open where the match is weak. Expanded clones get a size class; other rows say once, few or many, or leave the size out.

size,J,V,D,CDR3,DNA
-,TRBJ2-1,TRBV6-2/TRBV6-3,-,CASTQARTAFF,TGTGCCAGCACCCAGGCCCGTACGGCGTTCTTC
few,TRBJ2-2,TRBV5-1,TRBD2,CASSRLPGGTGELFF,TGCGCCAGCAGCCGACTACCGGGAGGGACCGGGGAGCTGTTTTTT
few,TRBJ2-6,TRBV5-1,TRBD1,CASSSPGQGFLAGANVLTF,TGCGCCAGCAGTTCTCCGGGACAGGGGTTCCTAGCTGGGGCCAACGTCCTGACTTTC
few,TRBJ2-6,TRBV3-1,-,CASSQESPTISGANVLTF,TGTGCCAGCAGCCAAGAAAGTCCTACTATCTCTGGGGCCAACGTCCTGACTTTC
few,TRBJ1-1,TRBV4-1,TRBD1,CASSPGTGAWSEAFF,TGCGCCAGCAGCCCCGGGACAGGGGCATGGTCTGAAGCTTTCTTT
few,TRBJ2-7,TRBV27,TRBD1,CASRGPGQGHEQYF,TGTGCCAGCAGGGGGCCGGGACAGGGCCACGAGCAGTACTTC
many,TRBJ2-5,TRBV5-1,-,CASSLYYQETQYF,TGCGCCAGCAGCTTATATTACCAAGAGACCCAGTACTTC
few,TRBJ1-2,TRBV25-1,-,CASSEYLFTGPTNYGYTF,TGTGCCAGCAGTGAATATCTCTTTACGGGTCCTACTAACTATGGCTACACCTTC
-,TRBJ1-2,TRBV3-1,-,CASSQGIYGYTF,TGTGCCAGCAGCCAAGGGATTTATGGCTACACCTTC
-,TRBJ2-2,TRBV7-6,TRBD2,CASRTSGRTGELFF,TGTGCCAGCAGGACTAGCGGGCGCACCGGGGAGCTGTTTTTT
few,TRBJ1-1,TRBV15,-,CATSREAGSSTEAFF,TGTGCCACCAGCAGAGAGGCAGGGTCGTCCACTGAAGCTTTCTTT
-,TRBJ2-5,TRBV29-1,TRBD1,CSASGTGEETQYF,TGCAGCGCATCCGGGACAGGAGAAGAGACCCAGTACTTC
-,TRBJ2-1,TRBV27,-,CASRGRNNEQFF,TGTGCCAGCCGAGGACGGAACAATGAGCAGTTCTTC
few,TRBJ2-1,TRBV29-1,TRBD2,CSVVTLAGQINNEQFF,TGCAGCGTTGTTACGCTAGCGGGACAGATAAACAATGAGCAGTTCTTC
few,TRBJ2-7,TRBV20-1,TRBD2,CSATLTSGTPFEQYF,TGCAGTGCCACCCTCACTAGCGGGACGCCCTTCGAGCAGTACTTC
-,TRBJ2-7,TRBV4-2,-,CASSQAGGQAYEQYF,TGTGCCAGCAGCCAAGCGGGGGGACAGGCCTACGAGCAGTACTTC
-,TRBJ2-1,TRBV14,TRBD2,CASSQDSGRAREQFF,TGTGCCAGCAGCCAAGATAGCGGGAGGGCCCGCGAGCAGTTCTTC
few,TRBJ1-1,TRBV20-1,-,CSAKDSPNTEAFF,TGCAGTGCTAAAGACAGCCCGAACACTGAAGCTTTCTTT
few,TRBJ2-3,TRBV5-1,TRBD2,CATGTSGLGDTQYF,TGCGCCACCGGGACTAGCGGGCTGGGAGATACGCAGTATTTT
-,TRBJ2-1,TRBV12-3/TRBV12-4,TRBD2,CASSKMEGLAGGPIWNEQFF,TGTGCCAGCAGTAAGATGGAGGGACTAGCGGGAGGGCCGATTTGGAATGAGCAGTTCTTC
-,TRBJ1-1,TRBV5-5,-,CASTFMNTEAFF,TGTGCCAGCACTTTCATGAACACTGAAGCTTTCTTT
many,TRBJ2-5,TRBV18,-,CASSGGQETQYF,TGTGCCAGCTCAGGCGGGCAAGAGACCCAGTACTTC
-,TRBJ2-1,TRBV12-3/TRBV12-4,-,CASSFLSLRGRNNEQFF,TGTGCCAGCAGTTTTCTGTCGTTACGTGGGAGGAACAATGAGCAGTTCTTC
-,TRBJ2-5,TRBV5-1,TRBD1,CASNGQGRETQYF,TGCGCCAGTAATGGACAGGGGAGGGAGACCCAGTACTTC
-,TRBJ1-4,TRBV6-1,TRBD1,CASSVRQGYEKLFF,TGTGCCAGCAGCGTCAGACAGGGGTATGAAAAACTGTTTTTT
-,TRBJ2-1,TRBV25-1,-,CASSEWEQGVSSYNEQFF,TGTGCCAGCAGTGAATGGGAGCAAGGGGTCAGCTCCTACAATGAGCAGTTCTTC
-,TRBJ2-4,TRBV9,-,CASSPGGQTFSIQYF,TGTGCCAGCAGCCCGGGGGGACAGACATTTTCCATTCAGTACTTC
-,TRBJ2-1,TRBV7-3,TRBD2,CASSSTGLAGGPRNEQFF,TGTGCCAGCAGCTCCACCGGGCTAGCGGGAGGGCCGCGGAATGAGCAGTTCTTC
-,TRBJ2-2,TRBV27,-,CASSLYVGGHTGELFF,TGTGCCAGCAGTTTATACGTGGGAGGCCACACCGGGGAGCTGTTTTTT
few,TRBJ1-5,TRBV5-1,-,CASSPTSLDQPQHF,TGCGCCAGCAGCCCGACTAGCCTTGATCAGCCCCAGCATTTT
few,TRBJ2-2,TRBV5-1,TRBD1,CASSPDRGGGELFF,TGCGCCAGCAGCCCTGACAGGGGTGGCGGGGAGCTGTTTTTT